This T cell receptor beta chain was retrieved from a study of cytomegalovirus exposure and HLA in healthy donors. The study ran its PCR with 60 Vbeta and 13 Jbeta primers. Produced via immunoSEQ multiplex PCR; TCRdb's table is partial and in-frame only. The data hold fewer than 90,000 clones, with approximately 63% observed a single time. CDR3 length: 18 residues. The germline gives CDR1 MNHEY, CDR2 SMNVEV (reference sequence). Trimming took 2 bases from V and 0 from J, leaving 14 bases between them. About this clone: Its antigen is still unknown.

Findings of the study overall: Versus the roughly 700-donor mean, an Asian-associated ancestry cluster reportedly showed fewer N-insertions in a later analysis.

Sequencing was carried out using PBMCs. The sequence was obtained from a woman aged 45-65 years in good health and CMV-seropositive. The chain uses TRBV27 and TRBJ2-6; D uncertain. In nucleotides, the CDR3 is TGTGCCAGCAGTTTAATGGCAACCGGGTCCTCTGGGGCCAACGTCCTGACTTTC. It codes for CASSLMATGSSGANVLTF.